The 26 T cell receptor beta chains below all came from one sample that was sequenced in a study of cytotoxic CD8 clonotypes in ibrutinib-treated CLL. The assay was immunoSEQ multiplex PCR, and TCRdb's table has in-frame clones only and misses some. In the table there are 130,000 or so clones, about 72% of which are singletons. Sequenced here: PBMCs, sampled after 12 months of ibrutinib treatment. The receptor set was obtained from a human donor with chronic lymphocytic leukemia.

This chain links TRBV19 with TRBJ1-1, with TRBD1 identical over 7 bases. The CDR3 is 15 amino acids. Unmatched junction bases numbered 5, after V lost 3 bases and J lost 1 base. Germline values: CDR1 LNHDA, CDR2 SQIVND (reference sequence). CDR3: CASSIDRVGNTEAFF. DNA of the CDR3: TGTGCCAGTAGTATCGACAGGGTGGGGAACACTGAAGCTTTCTTT.

This clone was recorded once. The rearrangement uses TRBV19 and TRBJ2-2; 13 bases agree with TRBD2. CDR1 and CDR2 (germline): LNHDA, SQIVND (reference sequence). Trimming removed 3 bases from V and 7 bases from J; junction bases left unmatched: 14. This CDR3 is 19 amino acids long. In DNA, the CDR3 is TGTGCCAGTAGTATCGGAGGCCTTTGGACTAGCGGGAGTAGCGGGGAGCTGTTTTTT. Residues: CASSIGGLWTSGSSGELFF.

Notes on this clone: The sample has other DNA sequences that encode this CDR3 too. The gene calls are TRBV7-9 and TRBJ2-1; D ambiguous. CDR1 is SEHNR and CDR2 is FQNEAQ in the germline V gene (reference sequence). V lost 0 bases and J lost 1, with 4 bases in between. The CDR3 is 14 residues long. Here the CDR3 DNA reads TGTGCCAGCAGCTTAGCAGGGTCCTACAATGAGCAGTTCTTC. Amino acid sequence: CASSLAGSYNEQFF. Drawing the rest from reference TRBV7-9 and TRBJ2-1, the complete variable domain is DTGVSQNPRHKITKRGQNVTFRCDPISEHNRLYWYRQTLGQGPEFLTYFQNEAQLEKSRLLSDRFSAERPKGSFSTLEIQRTEQGDSAMYLCASSLAGSYNEQFFGPGTRLTVL.

This chain connects TRBV5-8 to TRBJ2-2; no clear D gene. The ends were cut back, 2 bases at V and 2 bases at J, with 7 bases in the middle. Germline V CDR1 and CDR2: SGHTS, YDEGEE. This CDR3 comprises 14 residues. CDR3 coding DNA: TGTGCCAGCAGCTTTGACACTAACACCGGGGAGCTGTTTTTT. Translation gives CASSFDTNTGELFF.

This chain joins TRBV19 and TRBJ1-2; D call uncertain. This CDR3 comprises 14 residues. V lost 3 bases, J lost 3 bases, and 11 bases lay in between. Germline CDR1 LNHDA, CDR2 SQIVND (reference sequence). CDR3 nucleotides: TGTGCCAGTAGTATCCTCGGACGGTACTATGGCTACACCTTC. Translated, it gives CASSILGRYYGYTF.

This clone appeared a few times. The chain has TRBV27 and TRBJ2-7, with a possible D match to TRBD1 (5 bases). CDR1 MNHEY and CDR2 SMNVEV come from the germline V gene (reference sequence). The CDR3 length is 13 residues. V lost 6 bases and J lost 4, with 13 bases in between. The CDR3 reads CASRTPQGYEQYF. The CDR3 nucleotides read TGTGCCAGCAGGACTCCTCAGGGATACGAGCAGTACTTC.

Regarding this clone: This CDR3 is also generated by other DNA sequences in the sample. The chain combines TRBV7-9 with TRBJ2-2; D gene uncertain. V was trimmed by 5 bases and J by 6 bases, leaving 4 bases between them. Germline loops: CDR1 SEHNR, CDR2 FQNEAQ (reference sequence). The CDR3 sequence is 11 residues long. The CDR3 coding sequence is TGTGCCAGCAGCCCTTCCGGGGAGCTGTTTTTT. Translation gives CASSPSGELFF.

This chain connects TRBV6-5 to TRBJ2-2; D not resolved. Germline loops: CDR1 MNHEY, CDR2 SVGAGI. Trimming removed 1 base at V and 7 bases at J, with 1 base between. CDR3 length equals 11 residues. For the CDR3, the DNA is TGTGCCAGCAGTTACTTCGGGGAGCTGTTTTTT. It yields the protein CASSYFGELFF.

This clone has a single count. The J gene is TRBJ2-5, the V gene TRBV7-9; D remains ambiguous. Germline values: CDR1 SEHNR, CDR2 FQNEAQ (reference sequence). The CDR3 totals 15 residues. Between the trimmed V and J ends, which lost 5 bases and 1 base, there was a span of 14 bases. CDR3 coding DNA: TGTGCCAGCAGCGGACGTCGGCAGATCCAAGAGACCCAGTACTTC. It yields the protein CASSGRRQIQETQYF.

This clone was counted a few times. This rearrangement joins TRBV27 to TRBJ2-7; 8 bases line up with TRBD2. V was clipped by 6 bases and J by 3 bases; unmatched bases: 7. Germline V gene data show CDR1 as MNHEY and CDR2 as SMNVEV (reference sequence). This CDR3 has 14 residues. The CDR3 nucleotides read TGTGCCAGCAGCCCCGGGGGGGCGGGCTACGAGCAGTACTTC. Translated, it gives CASSPGGAGYEQYF.

A note on this clone: Other nucleotide sequences in the sample specify the same CDR3. The chain is built from TRBV6-5 and TRBJ2-3, with D possibly being TRBD1 or TRBD2 (6 bases each). Trimming stripped 0 bases from V and 1 base from J, with 8 bases between. CDR1 MNHEY and CDR2 SVGAGI come from the germline V gene. There are 15 residues in the CDR3. This CDR3 is CASSYSGGGTDTQYF. The CDR3 DNA is TGTGCCAGCAGTTACTCGGGGGGCGGCACAGATACGCAGTATTTT.

A single count supports this clone. This rearrangement joins TRBV4-1 to TRBJ1-1; TRBD1 might be the D (5 bases). The V end was cut by 2 bases, the J end by 2 bases, with 9 bases between. The CDR3 contains 14 residues. Looked up from germline, CDR1 is MGHRA and CDR2 is YSYEKL. The CDR3 protein is CASSQPRVNTEAFF. The CDR3 nucleotides are TGCGCCAGCAGCCAACCCAGGGTAAACACTGAAGCTTTCTTT.

The CDR3 protein is CAISTGTSSSYEQYF. In DNA, the CDR3 is TGCGCCATCAGCACCGGGACATCAAGCTCCTACGAGCAGTACTTC. The V call is TRBV10-2, the J call TRBJ2-7; D might be TRBD1 (6 bases). Germline values: CDR1 WSHSY, CDR2 SAAADI. The CDR3 is made up of 15 amino acids. V lost 10 bases to trimming and J lost 0 bases, with 19 bases between them.

CDR3 DNA sequence: TGTGCCAGCAGCCCGACTAGCTCTGGAAACACCATATATTTT. This translates into CASSPTSSGNTIYF. V is TRBV28 and J is TRBJ1-3; D uncertain. The germline V and J ends were trimmed by 6 bases and 0 bases, with 9 bases remaining between them. CDR3 size: 14 residues. Germline CDR1 is MDHEN and CDR2 is SYDVKM. The full variable domain, completed using reference TRBV28 and TRBJ1-3, is DVKVTQSSRYLVKRTGEKVFLECVQDMDHENMFWYRQDPGLGLRLIYFSYDVKMKEKGDIPEGYSVSREKKERFSLILESASTNQTSMYLCASSPTSSGNTIYFGEGSWLTVV.

This chain joins TRBV27 and TRBJ1-2, with 9 bases aligning to TRBD1. CDR3 size: 15 residues. Germline assignment: CDR1 MNHEY and CDR2 SMNVEV (reference sequence). With V trimmed by 4 bases and J by 5 bases, 8 bases remained unmatched. The CDR3 nucleotides read TGTGCCAGCAGTTCGGAAATAGGGACAGGGTATGGCTACACCTTC. Translated: CASSSEIGTGYGYTF.

The chain uses TRBV6-5 and TRBJ1-1, with TRBD1 matching 8 bases. The CDR3 contains 14 residues. Per germline, CDR1 MNHEY and CDR2 SVGAGI. V lost 6 bases and J lost 5; bases outside the gene matches: 8. CDR3 in amino acids: CASSPATGGTEAFF. The DNA of the CDR3 is TGTGCCAGCAGCCCCGCCACAGGGGGTACTGAAGCTTTCTTT.

The chain uses TRBV6-6 and TRBJ2-1; no definite D call. The CDR3 sequence is 14 residues long. From germline, CDR1 is MNHNY and CDR2 SVGAGI (reference sequence). Trimming took 7 bases from V and 3 from J, leaving 13 bases between them. The CDR3 spells CASMEQPYYNEQFF. CDR3 nucleotides: TGTGCCAGCATGGAACAGCCCTACTACAATGAGCAGTTCTTC.

This chain uses TRBV6-1 with TRBJ2-1; D call uncertain. Germline V gene lookup returns CDR1 MNHNS and CDR2 SASEGT. V was trimmed by 2 bases and J by 9 bases, leaving 5 bases between them. The CDR3 has 11 residues. The CDR3 sequence is CASSELGEQFF. For the CDR3, the DNA is TGTGCCAGCAGTGAACTGGGTGAGCAGTTCTTC.

This clone appeared a single time. The V and J genes are TRBV4-1 and TRBJ1-5, with unresolved D. V lost 4 bases and J 2 bases, leaving 15 bases between the germline ends. This CDR3 comprises 16 residues. The germline CDR1 and CDR2 sequences are MGHRA and YSYEKL. Here the CDR3 reads CASSRQPSGGNQPQHF. CDR3 DNA: TGCGCCAGCAGCCGACAACCGAGCGGGGGCAATCAGCCCCAGCATTTT.

This chain links TRBV2 with TRBJ1-2; D gene ambiguous. Germline loops: CDR1 SNHLY, CDR2 FYNNEI. The ends were cut back, 5 bases at V and 5 bases at J, with 12 bases in the middle. CDR3 size: 13 residues. CDR3 residues: CASSTGRAYGYTF. CDR3 coding DNA: TGTGCCAGCAGTACTGGTAGGGCGTATGGCTACACCTTC.

The rearrangement links TRBV5-1 to TRBJ2-7; 7 bases fit TRBD1. V dropped 7 bases and J dropped 5; count of bases not matched to a gene: 3. Germline V gene lookup returns CDR1 SGHRS and CDR2 YFSETQ. The CDR3 runs 11 residues. The DNA of the CDR3 is TGCGCCAGCGAACAGGGGAACGAGCAGTACTTC. Translating gives CASEQGNEQYF.

This clone appeared a few times. This chain connects TRBV6-5 to TRBJ1-4; D might be TRBD1 (6 bases). The germline gives CDR1 MNHEY, CDR2 SVGAGI. Trimming cost V 5 bases and J 5 bases, with 12 bases left between them. The CDR3 runs 14 residues. This CDR3 is CASSDGQPNEKLFF. The CDR3 DNA reads as TGTGCCAGCAGTGACGGACAGCCCAATGAAAAACTGTTTTTT.

This chain links TRBV4-1 with TRBJ2-7, with 7 bases that match TRBD1. Germline V lookup: CDR1 MGHRA, CDR2 YSYEKL. The CDR3 is 15 residues long. J was trimmed by 2 bases and V by 6 bases; bases with no gene match: 10. This CDR3 is CASRQRRDSTYEQYF. In DNA, the CDR3 is TGCGCCAGCAGGCAGCGCCGGGACAGTACCTACGAGCAGTACTTC.

The V call is TRBV5-8, the J call TRBJ2-6; 7 nucleotides match TRBD1. This CDR3 is 17 amino acids long. CDR1 is SGHTS and CDR2 is YDEGEE in the germline V gene. V trimming: 3 bases; J trimming: 0 bases; junction bases outside the gene matches: 6. This CDR3 is CASSSGTATSGANVLTF. CDR3 bases: TGTGCCAGCAGCTCCGGGACAGCAACCTCTGGGGCCAACGTCCTGACTTTC. The variable domain in full, completed from reference TRBV5-8 and TRBJ2-6, reads EAGVTQSPTHLIKTRGQQATLRCSPISGHTSVYWYQQALGLGLQFLLWYDEGEERNRGNFPPRFSGRQFPNYSSELNVNALELEDSALYLCASSSGTATSGANVLTFGAGSRLTVL.

J is TRBJ2-3 and V is TRBV11-1; TRBD2 agrees at 11 bases. CDR1 SGHAT and CDR2 FQDESV come from the germline V gene (reference sequence). The CDR3 extends over 16 amino acids. V gave up 5 bases and J gave up 0 bases; unmatched junction bases: 4. The DNA of the CDR3 is TGTGCCAGCAGCGCCCGGACTAGCGGGAGCACAGATACGCAGTATTTT. Amino acids: CASSARTSGSTDTQYF.

The chain combines TRBV7-9 with TRBJ2-7; 8 bases fit TRBD1. The CDR3 covers 16 residues. The V segment lost 5 bases and the J segment 2 bases; nucleotides outside the gene matches: 11. Germline V gene sequence: CDR1 SEHNR, CDR2 FQNEAQ (reference sequence). The CDR3 DNA follows: TGTGCCAGCAGCCTTTCGCGGCAGGGGGCCGCCTACGAGCAGTACTTC. This codes for CASSLSRQGAAYEQYF.